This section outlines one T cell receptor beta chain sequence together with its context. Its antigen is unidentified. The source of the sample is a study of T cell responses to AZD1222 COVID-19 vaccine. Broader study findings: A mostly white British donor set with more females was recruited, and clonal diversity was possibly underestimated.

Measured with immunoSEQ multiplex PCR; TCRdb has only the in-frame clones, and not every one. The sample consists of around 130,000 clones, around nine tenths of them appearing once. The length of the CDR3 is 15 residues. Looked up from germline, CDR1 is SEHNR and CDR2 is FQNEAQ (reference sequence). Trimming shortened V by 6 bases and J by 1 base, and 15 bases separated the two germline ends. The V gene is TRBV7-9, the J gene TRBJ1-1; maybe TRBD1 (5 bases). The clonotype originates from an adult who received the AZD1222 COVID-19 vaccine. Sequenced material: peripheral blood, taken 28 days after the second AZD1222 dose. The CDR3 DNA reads TGTGCCAGCAGTTTTAGGGCAGGGCAGAACACTGAAGCTTTCTTT. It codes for CASSFRAGQNTEAFF.